This T cell receptor (beta chain) was captured by sequencing in a study of cytomegalovirus exposure and HLA in healthy donors. Turning to the study itself: When 398 donors were genotyped, roughly 82% of them were found to fall in the Caucasian-associated ancestry cluster.

As concerns this clone: As yet, its antigen is unknown.

Germline V gene sequence: CDR1 WSHSY, CDR2 SAAADI. Between the trimmed V and J ends, which lost 7 bases and 9 bases, there was a span of 19 bases. The CDR3 length is 15 residues. Amplification used 60 Vbeta primers and 13 Jbeta primers. Data came from immunoSEQ multiplex PCR; TCRdb stores just in-frame clones and leaves some out. Here the sample spans over 150,000 clones, 80% to 90% being singletons. Overall study results and limits: In a later analysis, productive TCRs from donors in an Asian-associated ancestry cluster reportedly carried fewer N-insertions than the cohort mean. Sequences of the TCR beta chain were said to predict the HLA-A and HLA-B alleles of most subjects accurately.

Sequencing used PBMCs. The chain has TRBV10-2 and TRBJ1-6; maybe TRBD1 (6 bases). This TCR was sampled from a male donor in good health and CMV-seronegative. The CDR3 is CASTARGATISPLHF. The CDR3 coding sequence is TGCGCCAGCACCGCGCGGGGGGCGACAATTTCACCCCTCCACTTT.